The clone carrying this TCR beta chain was observed many times. MiXCR, run by TCRdb on the RACE reads, gives a single entry per CDR3 protein. This table has 300,000 to 450,000 distinct CDR3 sequences, approximately 5% appearing once. The CDR3 consists of 14 residues. V gave up 7 bases and J gave up 0 bases, with 10 bases separating them. These data belong to a study of human T cells and chemical hapten exposure. The time point is: pre-sensitization, week 0. The treatment here: therapeutic diphenylcyclopropenone sensitization with weekly scalp DPC. The clonotype was recovered from a woman in her forties or fifties with alopecia areata. Some clones in this sample may be carry-over from other donors' samples. The sequencing here drew on whole blood, taken in connection with sensitization to the hapten diphenylcyclopropenone (DPC). V gene TRBV12-3 or TRBV12-4 combines with J gene TRBJ2-1; D ambiguous. CDR3 DNA sequence: TGTGCCAGCACCCCTGGGTCCTCCTACAATGAGCAGTTCTTC. It encodes CASTPGSSYNEQFF.